This is a list of T cell receptor beta chains from one sample in a study of OX40 agonist ivuxolimab in advanced cancers. Data came from immunoSEQ multiplex PCR; TCRdb stores just in-frame clones and leaves some out. In the table there are 55,000 to 85,000 clones, approximately 90% of which are singletons. The starting material was CD4+ or CD8+ T cells sorted from blood, obtained in a trial of the OX40 agonist ivuxolimab. The source of these receptors is an adult with an advanced solid tumor such as melanoma, head and neck, liver or kidney cancer. Both conserved end residues are part of each CDR3. D genes are given only for firm matches. Not all rows give a size; the values are once, few, many and, for expanded clones, a class.

d_call clone_size j_call v_call cdr3_aa cdr3_nt
NA NA TRBJ2-1 TRBV7-2 CASSLSATPDNEQFF TGTGCCAGCAGCTTATCGGCGACTCCCGACAATGAGCAGTTCTTC
TRBD2 NA TRBJ2-3 TRBV28 CASSTPGLASDTQYF TGTGCCAGCAGCACCCCGGGACTAGCATCAGATACGCAGTATTTT
TRBD2 NA TRBJ2-1 TRBV5-1 CASTPLGGNEQFF TGCGCCAGTACTCCTCTGGGGGGGAATGAGCAGTTCTTC
NA NA TRBJ2-3 TRBV9 CASSGRGSTDTQYF TGTGCCAGCAGCGGCCGGGGGAGCACAGATACGCAGTATTTT
NA NA TRBJ2-3 TRBV25-1 CASSRSGSAVSTDTQYF TGTGCCAGCAGTCGTTCGGGCAGCGCCGTTAGCACAGATACGCAGTATTTT
NA NA TRBJ1-1 TRBV29-1 CSVILIPARNTEAFF TGCAGCGTTATATTGATCCCCGCACGAAACACTGAAGCTTTCTTT
NA NA TRBJ1-5 TRBV6-6 CASSYGQLEPQHF TGTGCCAGCAGTTATGGGCAGCTAGAGCCCCAGCATTTT
TRBD1 NA TRBJ2-2 TRBV29-1 CSVETGANTGELFF TGCAGCGTTGAGACAGGGGCAAACACCGGGGAGCTGTTTTTT
NA NA TRBJ1-3 TRBV20-1 CSPRSGNTIYF TGCAGCCCCAGGTCTGGAAACACCATATATTTT
NA NA TRBJ2-1 TRBV6-1 CASSEQLYNEQFF TGTGCCAGCAGTGAGCAGCTATACAATGAGCAGTTCTTC
TRBD2 NA TRBJ2-1 TRBV5-4 CASSLRALAGFNEQFF TGTGCCAGCAGCCTTCGGGCACTAGCGGGATTCAATGAGCAGTTCTTC
TRBD2 NA TRBJ2-5 TRBV29-1 CSVREQIETQYF TGCAGCGTGCGGGAGCAGATAGAGACCCAGTACTTC
NA NA TRBJ1-4 TRBV5-1 CASRVTGLVGEKLFF TGCGCCAGCAGGGTTACAGGCCTGGTTGGTGAAAAACTGTTTTTT
TRBD1 NA TRBJ2-7 TRBV5-6 CASSLAGGLTYEQYF TGTGCCAGCAGCTTAGCAGGGGGCTTAACCTACGAGCAGTACTTC
NA NA TRBJ2-3 TRBV5-1 CASSPQLASSLTDTQYF TGCGCCAGCTCCCCCCAACTAGCTTCTTCCCTCACAGATACGCAGTATTTT
NA NA TRBJ2-2 TRBV10-1 CASSESGQNTGELFF TGCGCCAGCAGTGAGTCGGGACAGAACACCGGGGAGCTGTTTTTT
NA NA TRBJ1-2 TRBV6-6 CASRLDGNYGYTF TGTGCCAGCAGACTAGACGGAAACTATGGCTACACCTTC
NA NA TRBJ2-5 TRBV2 CASSEFGVSETQYF TGTGCCAGCAGTGAATTTGGGGTATCAGAGACCCAGTACTTC
TRBD2 NA TRBJ2-5 TRBV19 CASSISSSGRQETQYF TGTGCCAGTAGTATATCCTCTAGCGGGCGGCAAGAGACCCAGTACTTC
NA NA TRBJ1-4 TRBV6-1 CASRATLSQEKLFF TGTGCCAGCAGGGCGACACTATCCCAGGAAAAACTGTTTTTT
NA NA TRBJ1-4 TRBV6-1 CASSMSTGVNEKLFF TGTGCCAGCAGTATGTCGACAGGCGTTAATGAAAAACTGTTTTTT
TRBD2 NA TRBJ2-7 TRBV4-1 CASSQESLAGTYEQYF TGCGCCAGCAGCCAAGAGTCACTAGCGGGAACCTACGAGCAGTACTTC
NA NA TRBJ1-2 TRBV11-2 CASSLGVGSVGYTF TGTGCCAGCAGCTTAGGTGTAGGGTCGGTCGGCTACACCTTC
TRBD2 NA TRBJ2-5 TRBV6-5 CASSKPSGEETQYF TGTGCCAGCAGTAAACCTAGCGGGGAAGAGACCCAGTACTTC
TRBD1 NA TRBJ1-1 TRBV9 CASSYSQGGYTEAFF TGTGCCAGCAGCTACTCACAGGGGGGGTACACTGAAGCTTTCTTT
NA NA TRBJ1-3 TRBV28 CASSLTGQYSGNTIYF TGTGCCAGCAGTTTGACTGGACAGTACTCTGGAAACACCATATATTTT
NA NA TRBJ2-3 TRBV7-9 CASSPRRGSADTQYF TGTGCCAGCAGCCCACGTAGGGGTTCGGCAGATACGCAGTATTTT
TRBD1 NA TRBJ1-1 TRBV11-1 CASSLGNRGGTEAFF TGTGCCAGCAGCTTAGGTAACAGGGGAGGCACTGAAGCTTTCTTT
NA NA TRBJ2-3 TRBV5-1 CASSPTERSTDTQYF TGCGCCAGCAGCCCGACAGAGCGGTCCACAGATACGCAGTATTTT
NA NA TRBJ2-2 TRBV7-2 CASSQLGNTGELFF TGTGCCAGCAGCCAGCTAGGGAACACCGGGGAGCTGTTTTTT
TRBD1 NA TRBJ2-7 TRBV5-1 CASSKQGRPYEQYF TGCGCCAGCAGCAAACAGGGGCGACCCTACGAGCAGTACTTC
TRBD1 NA TRBJ1-4 TRBV7-9 CASSNRRGTGNEKLFF TGTGCCAGCAGCAATCGCCGGGGGACAGGGAATGAAAAACTGTTTTTT
NA NA TRBJ2-1 TRBV28 CASSSAYNEQFF TGTGCCAGCAGTTCCGCTTACAATGAGCAGTTCTTC
TRBD1 NA TRBJ1-1 TRBV2 CASRGGVSNTEAFF TGTGCCAGCAGAGGGGGCGTTTCGAACACTGAAGCTTTCTTT
NA NA TRBJ2-2 TRBV4-1 CASSQISKDTGELFF TGCGCCAGCAGCCAAATAAGTAAGGACACCGGGGAGCTGTTTTTT
TRBD1 NA TRBJ1-1 TRBV27 CASSLSIGQGGFRNTEAFF TGTGCCAGCAGTTTATCGATAGGACAGGGGGGGTTTCGGAACACTGAAGCTTTCTTT
NA NA TRBJ1-6 TRBV30 CAWNTGSSYNSPLHF TGTGCCTGGAATACGGGGAGCTCCTATAATTCACCCCTCCACTTT
NA NA TRBJ2-7 TRBV10-1 CASMGRGGEQYF TGCGCCAGCATGGGCAGGGGAGGCGAGCAGTACTTC
NA few TRBJ2-1 TRBV19 CASSKAYPYNEQFF TGTGCCAGTAGTAAAGCCTACCCCTACAATGAGCAGTTCTTC
NA NA TRBJ2-5 TRBV6-5 CATKTDRAKTQYF TGTGCCACCAAAACCGACCGAGCTAAGACCCAGTACTTC
TRBD1 few TRBJ1-5 TRBV5-1 CASRRGTGSNQPQHF TGCGCCAGCAGGCGTGGGACAGGGTCCAATCAGCCCCAGCATTTT
TRBD1 NA TRBJ1-3 TRBV4-1 CASSQGQTRTGNTIYF TGCGCCAGCAGCCAGGGACAGACAAGAACTGGAAACACCATATATTTT
NA NA TRBJ1-1 TRBV18 CASSPPMGVVNTEAFF TGTGCCAGCTCACCTCCTATGGGCGTCGTGAACACTGAAGCTTTCTTT